This T cell receptor beta chain came from a study of vaccination effects on CD4 cells after COVID-19. Background on the study: Sequencing was preceded by expansion of antigen-specific CD4+ T cells with viral peptide pools in the ViraFEST assay.

A remark on this clone: Its antigen is as yet unknown.

The CDR3 covers 15 residues. Trimming at V came to 5 bases and at J to 7 bases, leaving 13 bases not matched to a gene. The germline CDR1 and CDR2 sequences are KGHSH and LQKENI. TCRdb's copy holds only in-frame clones and misses some; the assay was immunoSEQ multiplex PCR. The sample yields about 74,000 clones, roughly three quarters seen once. After roughly ten days in culture, the CD4+ T cells were isolated. Findings of the study overall: Infection-derived and vaccine-derived clones contracted markedly late after vaccination. Recruitment yielded few convalescent patients, and the study had no early post-infection timepoints.

The specimen was CD4+ T cells from PBMCs cultured without peptide, collected before COVID-19 vaccination. The receptor comes from a human donor who received a COVID-19 vaccine. The rearrangement uses TRBV18 and TRBJ1-2, with TRBD1 matching 7 bases. As DNA, the CDR3 is TGTGCCAGCTCATCGAAGGGACAGCAGGATCTTGGCTACACCTTC. Its protein product is CASSSKGQQDLGYTF.